This TCR beta chain was sequenced during a study of blood T cell repertoires in COVID-19. Source study methods: Estimated nucleated cell counts came from reference gene primer amplification. Generated by immunoSEQ multiplex PCR, the TCRdb table keeps only in-frame clones and is missing some. The D gene and trimming were derived from the DNA, and the V and J assignments and clone size from that table. This repertoire shows about 110,000 clones, 60% to 85% found once; its top ten account for more than 5.5%. The V and J ends lost 5 bases and 9 bases respectively, with 15 bases between them. CDR1 is SGHRS, CDR2 YFSETQ, per germline. CDR3 length: 13 residues. Patients of the Seattle cohort, enrolled during active infection, were followed longitudinally. This clone was seen just once.

The sample was peripheral blood. The gene calls are TRBV5-1 and TRBJ1-5; the D gene is possibly TRBD1 (5 bases). The clonotype comes from a man of 80 years or more with COVID-19, enrolled during active disease. In DNA, the CDR3 is TGCGCCAGCAGAGAATCCCTTACAGGGCCCCAGCATTTT. Protein product: CASRESLTGPQHF.